What follows describes a single T cell receptor beta chain. This sample was taken from a study of radiotherapy plus CTLA-4 blockade in lung cancer. Sequencing used immunoSEQ multiplex PCR; TCRdb keeps in-frame clones, though not all of them. This table holds under 95,000 clones, approximately 84% found once. V was trimmed by 6 bases and J by 5 bases, leaving 16 bases between them. This CDR3 is 14 amino acids long. Germline V gene sequence: CDR1 MNHEY, CDR2 SVGAGI. The sequencing used peripheral blood, collected from a patient treated with radiotherapy plus ipilimumab. The chain recombines TRBV6-5 with TRBJ1-1, with D possibly matching TRBD1 (6 bases). This clonotype originated in a human donor with non-small cell lung cancer who had stable disease on radiotherapy plus ipilimumab. Here the CDR3 reads CASRPIQGSTEAFF. The CDR3 nucleotides read TGTGCCAGCAGACCCATACAGGGCTCGACTGAAGCTTTCTTT.